This T cell receptor beta chain comes out of a study of fetal regulatory T cell absence and autoimmunity. Germline CDR1 is SEHNR and CDR2 is FQNEAQ (reference sequence). The junction had 2 bases not matched to a gene; V was cut back by 5 bases and J by 6 bases. The CDR3 length is 13 residues. This clone was observed a handful of times. Clones were read by immunoSEQ multiplex PCR, and TCRdb kept only the in-frame ones, dropping some. The repertoire consists of 95,000 to 100,000 clones, with around 72% occurring once and the leading ten covering roughly 2%. Sequencing used pancreas tissue. The rearrangement uses TRBV7-9 and TRBJ2-1; 9 bases align to TRBD1. This clonotype was sampled from a male donor with IPEX syndrome. This CDR3 reads CASSKTGGNEQFF. The DNA for the CDR3 is TGTGCCAGCAGCAAGACAGGGGGCAATGAGCAGTTCTTC.